The 19 T cell receptor beta chains below come from one sample, sequenced in a study of shared clonotypes between healthy human individuals. Sequenced by immunoSEQ multiplex PCR; TCRdb stores in-frame clones only, minus some. The sample holds around 2.1 million clones, roughly 91% seen once. Terminally differentiated effector memory CD45RA+ cells were excluded from the naive CD8 cells, which were CD45RO-negative and positively selected for CCR7. Sequencing was performed on naive CD8+ T cells from PBMCs. These receptors were taken from a man between 18 and 29 years old in good health. Some clones in this sample may be carry-over from other donors' samples.

This chain uses TRBV9 with TRBJ2-7, with 7 positions matching TRBD2. In germline, CDR1 is SGDLS, CDR2 YYNGEE. This CDR3 has 15 amino acids. The trim removed 4 bases at V and 0 bases at J, leaving 7 bases unmatched. The CDR3 reads CASSRSGTSSYEQYF. The CDR3 DNA sequence: TGTGCCAGCAGCCGAAGCGGGACGAGCTCCTACGAGCAGTACTTC.

The rearrangement joins TRBV6-5 to TRBJ2-2, with a tentative D call TRBD2 (6 bases). The CDR3 has 15 residues. The V gene lost 9 bases and the J gene lost 2 bases, with 16 bases spanning the gap. Per the germline V gene, CDR1 is MNHEY and CDR2 is SVGAGI. Here the CDR3 reads CASGHGTQNTGELFF. The DNA for the CDR3 is TGTGCCAGTGGACACGGGACTCAAAACACCGGGGAGCTGTTTTTT.

The chain combines TRBV29-1 with TRBJ1-4; 11 positions match TRBD1. Germline V CDR1 and CDR2: SQVTM, ANQGSEA. The CDR3 runs to 16 residues. V trimming: 4 bases; J trimming: 5 bases; junction bases outside the gene matches: 9. Here the CDR3 reads CSVGGTGGVPNEKLFF. In nucleotides, the CDR3 is TGCAGCGTTGGGGGGACAGGGGGAGTCCCAAATGAAAAACTGTTTTTT.

J is TRBJ1-1 and V is TRBV6-1; no clear D gene. The germline V gene has CDR1 MNHNS and CDR2 SASEGT. The CDR3 extends over 13 amino acids. V lost 4 bases and J 8 bases, leaving 14 bases between the germline ends. The CDR3 DNA reads as TGTGCCAGCAGTGCCCTCCGGGGATCCGAAGCTTTCTTT. Encoded protein: CASSALRGSEAFF.

The V gene is TRBV7-9, the J gene TRBJ2-1; D tentatively fits TRBD1 or TRBD2 (6 bases each). V lost 2 bases and J 5 bases, leaving 13 bases between the germline ends. The germline gives CDR1 SEHNR, CDR2 FQNEAQ (reference sequence). This CDR3 comprises 15 residues. The CDR3 coding sequence is TGTGCCAGCAGCTTAATCAGGGGAGGCCACAATGAGCAGTTCTTC. It translates to CASSLIRGGHNEQFF.

The chain recombines TRBV14 with TRBJ1-2; possible D gene TRBD1, 5 bases. V was cut by 10 bases and J by 8 bases, with 14 bases left in between. This CDR3 region has 11 residues. Germline CDR1 reads SGHDN; CDR2 reads FVKESK. The CDR3 sequence is CATLGGEGYTF. CDR3 DNA sequence: TGTGCCACCCTGGGGGGTGAGGGCTACACCTTC.

The rearrangement uses TRBV14 and TRBJ2-7, with 7 nucleotides matching TRBD1. This CDR3 is 13 amino acids long. V lost 4 bases to trimming and J lost 2 bases; unmatched junction nucleotides: 2. Germline V gene sequence: CDR1 SGHDN, CDR2 FVKESK. CDR3: CASSLDRAYEQYF. The CDR3 nucleotides are TGTGCCAGCAGCCTAGACAGGGCCTACGAGCAGTACTTC.

The chain employs TRBV30 and TRBJ2-7, with D tentatively TRBD2 (6 bases). CDR1 is GTSNPN and CDR2 is SVGIG in the germline V gene (reference sequence). V lost 0 bases and J lost 5, with 14 bases in between. The CDR3 spans 14 residues. DNA of the CDR3: TGTGCCTGGAGTGTACCCCGGGAGAACGACGAGCAGTACTTC. Its protein is CAWSVPRENDEQYF.

The sample holds one count of this clone. V gene TRBV9 combines with J gene TRBJ2-5, with 8 bases matching TRBD2. Trimming took 0 bases from V and 1 from J; bases not matched to a gene: 8. The CDR3 totals 17 residues. Germline V gene data show CDR1 as SGDLS and CDR2 as YYNGEE. The CDR3 reads CASSVATGLAGQETQYF. The CDR3 DNA is TGTGCCAGCAGCGTAGCTACTGGGCTAGCGGGCCAAGAGACCCAGTACTTC. Drawing the rest from reference TRBV9 and TRBJ2-5, the complete variable domain is DSGVTQTPKHLITATGQRVTLRCSPRSGDLSVYWYQQSLDQGLQFLIQYYNGEERAKGNILERFSAQQFPDLHSELNLSSLELGDSALYFCASSVATGLAGQETQYFGPGTRLLVL.

V is TRBV19 and J is TRBJ2-1; D is ambiguous. Trimming removed 2 bases from V and 6 bases from J, with 8 bases in between. The germline gives CDR1 LNHDA, CDR2 SQIVND (reference sequence). The length of the CDR3 is 13 residues. The CDR3 sequence: CASSILSANEQFF. The CDR3 DNA is TGTGCCAGTAGTATACTGTCCGCCAATGAGCAGTTCTTC.

The chain links TRBV18 to TRBJ1-3, with D possibly matching TRBD1 (5 bases). V lost 4 bases, J lost 4 bases, and 17 bases lay in between. Germline CDR1 KGHSH, CDR2 LQKENI. The CDR3 spans 16 residues. CDR3 sequence (DNA): TGTGCCAGCTCACACCCCTTGGAGGGGCTGGGAAACACCATATATTTT. This translates into CASSHPLEGLGNTIYF.

In its sample, this clone was seen once. This chain links TRBV7-6 with TRBJ2-5; the D gene is possibly TRBD2 (6 bases). V was cut by 1 base and J by 4 bases, with 16 bases left in between. Germline V lookup: CDR1 SGHVS, CDR2 FNYEAQ. This CDR3 region has 16 residues. CDR3 DNA: TGTGCCAGCAGCTTAGACTACTCTACCGGGGGAGAGACCCAGTACTTC. Translating it yields CASSLDYSTGGETQYF.

The genes are TRBV19 and TRBJ1-4, with D uncertain. This CDR3 has 14 amino acids. CDR1 LNHDA and CDR2 SQIVND come from the germline V gene (reference sequence). The V and J ends lost 3 bases and 7 bases respectively, with 12 bases between them. CDR3 sequence: CASSMVEIGEKLFF. In DNA form, the CDR3 reads TGTGCCAGTAGTATGGTTGAAATTGGTGAAAAACTGTTTTTT.

The J gene is TRBJ2-5, the V gene TRBV30, with 9 bases matching TRBD2. Trimming at V came to 5 bases and at J to 4 bases, leaving 17 bases not matched to a gene. Germline V gene data show CDR1 as GTSNPN and CDR2 as SVGIG (reference sequence). This CDR3 comprises 17 residues. CDR3 loop: CAWVPVREGRVGETQYF. CDR3 DNA: TGTGCCTGGGTGCCGGTGCGGGAGGGCCGGGTGGGAGAGACCCAGTACTTC.

The chain links TRBV11-2 to TRBJ2-7, with 8 bases lining up with TRBD2. CDR3 length equals 15 residues. The V gene's germline CDR1 is SGHAT and CDR2 FQNNGV. After removal of 5 bases from V and 3 bases from J, the junction contained 9 bases not matched to a gene. Here the CDR3 DNA reads TGTGCCAGCAGCGCGGGGGGCAGGAACGACTACGAGCAGTACTTC. Protein: CASSAGGRNDYEQYF. The full variable domain, its missing parts supplied by reference TRBV11-2 and TRBJ2-7, is EAGVAQSPRYKIIEKRQSVAFWCNPISGHATLYWYQQILGQGPKLLIQFQNNGVVDDSQLPKDRFSAERLKGVDSTLKIQPAKLEDSAVYLCASSAGGRNDYEQYFGPGTRLTVT.

In this sample, this clone turned up a few times. J is TRBJ1-1 and V is TRBV11-2; unclear D gene. CDR3 length: 12 amino acids. V lost 4 bases and J 0 bases, leaving 3 bases between the germline ends. Germline V gives CDR1 SGHAT, CDR2 FQNNGV. CDR3 sequence reads: CASSSVNTEAFF. The CDR3 nucleotides are TGTGCCAGCAGCTCGGTGAACACTGAAGCTTTCTTT.

This clone has just a few counts. The identical CDR3 is also encoded by other nucleotide sequences in the sample. The rearrangement uses TRBV15 and TRBJ2-2, with no clear D. In germline, CDR1 is LNHNV, CDR2 YYDKDF (reference sequence). The CDR3 contains 12 residues. Trimming left V 3 bases short and J 5 bases short, with 4 bases between. This CDR3 reads CATSRGTGELFF. In nucleotides, the CDR3 is TGTGCCACCAGCAGGGGAACCGGGGAGCTGTTTTTT.

This rearrangement joins TRBV28 to TRBJ2-7; maybe TRBD1 (5 bases). From germline, CDR1 is MDHEN and CDR2 SYDVKM. The CDR3 is 14 amino acids. The CDR3 DNA is TGTGCAACCAGTACCCGGGCAGGGCGGTACGAGCAGTACTTC. Translating it yields CATSTRAGRYEQYF.

This chain links TRBV27 with TRBJ1-6; D possibly corresponds to TRBD1 (6 bases). The V gene's germline CDR1 is MNHEY and CDR2 SMNVEV (reference sequence). CDR3 size: 16 residues. V lost 6 bases, J lost 4 bases, and 16 bases lay in between. CDR3 protein: CASRVQGMGYNSPLHF. In nucleotides, the CDR3 is TGTGCCAGCAGGGTACAGGGAATGGGGTATAATTCACCCCTCCACTTT.